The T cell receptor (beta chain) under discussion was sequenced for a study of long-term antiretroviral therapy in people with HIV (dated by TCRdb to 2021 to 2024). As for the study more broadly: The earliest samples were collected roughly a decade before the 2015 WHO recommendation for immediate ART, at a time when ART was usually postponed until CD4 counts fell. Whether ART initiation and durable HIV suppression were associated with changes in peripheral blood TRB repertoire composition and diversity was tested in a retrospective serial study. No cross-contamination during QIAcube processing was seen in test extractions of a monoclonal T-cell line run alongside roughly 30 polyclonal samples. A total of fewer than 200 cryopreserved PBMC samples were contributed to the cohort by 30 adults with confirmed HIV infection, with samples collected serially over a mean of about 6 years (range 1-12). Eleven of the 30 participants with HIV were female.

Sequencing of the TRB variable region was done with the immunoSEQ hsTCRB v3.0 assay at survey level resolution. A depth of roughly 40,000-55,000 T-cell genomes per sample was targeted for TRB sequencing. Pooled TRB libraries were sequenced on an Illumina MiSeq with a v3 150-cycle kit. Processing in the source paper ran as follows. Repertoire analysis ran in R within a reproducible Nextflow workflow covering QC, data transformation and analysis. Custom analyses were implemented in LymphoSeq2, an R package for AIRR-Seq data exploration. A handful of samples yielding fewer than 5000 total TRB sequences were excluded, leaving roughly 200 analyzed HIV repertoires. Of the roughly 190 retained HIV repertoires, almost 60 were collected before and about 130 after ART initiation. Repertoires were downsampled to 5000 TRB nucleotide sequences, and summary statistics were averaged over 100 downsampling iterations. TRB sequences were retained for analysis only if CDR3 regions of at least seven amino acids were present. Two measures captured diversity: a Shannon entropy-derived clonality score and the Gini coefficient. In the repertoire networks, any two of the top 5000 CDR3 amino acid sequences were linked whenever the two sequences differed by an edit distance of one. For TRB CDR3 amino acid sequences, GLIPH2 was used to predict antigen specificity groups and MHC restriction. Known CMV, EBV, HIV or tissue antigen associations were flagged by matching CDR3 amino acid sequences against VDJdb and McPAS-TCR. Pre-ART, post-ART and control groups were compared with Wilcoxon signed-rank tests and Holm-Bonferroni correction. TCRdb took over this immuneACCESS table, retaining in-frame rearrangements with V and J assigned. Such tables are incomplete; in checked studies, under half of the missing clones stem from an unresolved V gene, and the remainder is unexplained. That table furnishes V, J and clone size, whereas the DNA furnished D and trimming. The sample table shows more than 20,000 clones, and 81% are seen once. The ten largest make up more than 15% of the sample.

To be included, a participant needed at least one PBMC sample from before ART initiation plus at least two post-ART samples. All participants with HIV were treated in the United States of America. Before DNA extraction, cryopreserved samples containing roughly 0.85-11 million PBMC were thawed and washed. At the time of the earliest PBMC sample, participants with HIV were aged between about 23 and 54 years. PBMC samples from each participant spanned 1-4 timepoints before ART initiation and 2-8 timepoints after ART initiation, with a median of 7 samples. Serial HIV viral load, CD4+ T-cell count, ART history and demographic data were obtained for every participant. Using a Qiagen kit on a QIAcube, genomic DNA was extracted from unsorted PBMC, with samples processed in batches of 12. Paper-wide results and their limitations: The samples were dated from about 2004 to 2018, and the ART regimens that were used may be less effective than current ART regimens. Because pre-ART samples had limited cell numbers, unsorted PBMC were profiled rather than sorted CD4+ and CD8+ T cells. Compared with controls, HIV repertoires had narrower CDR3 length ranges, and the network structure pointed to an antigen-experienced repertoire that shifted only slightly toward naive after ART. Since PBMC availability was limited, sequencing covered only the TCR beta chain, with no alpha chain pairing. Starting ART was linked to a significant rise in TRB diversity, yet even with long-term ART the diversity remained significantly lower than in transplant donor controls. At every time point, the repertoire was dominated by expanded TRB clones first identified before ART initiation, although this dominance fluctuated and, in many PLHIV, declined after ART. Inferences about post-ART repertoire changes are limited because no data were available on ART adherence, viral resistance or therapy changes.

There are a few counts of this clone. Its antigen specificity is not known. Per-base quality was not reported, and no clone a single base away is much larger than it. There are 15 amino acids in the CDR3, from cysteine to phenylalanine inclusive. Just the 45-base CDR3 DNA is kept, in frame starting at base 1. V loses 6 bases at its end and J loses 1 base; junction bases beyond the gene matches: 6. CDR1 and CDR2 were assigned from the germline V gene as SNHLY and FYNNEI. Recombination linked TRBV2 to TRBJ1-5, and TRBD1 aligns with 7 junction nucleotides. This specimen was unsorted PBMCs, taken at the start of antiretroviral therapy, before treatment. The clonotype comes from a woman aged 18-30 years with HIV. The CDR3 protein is CASRDLQGSNQPQHF. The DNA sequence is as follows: TGTGCCAGCAGAGACTTACAGGGGAGCAATCAGCCCCAGCATTTT.